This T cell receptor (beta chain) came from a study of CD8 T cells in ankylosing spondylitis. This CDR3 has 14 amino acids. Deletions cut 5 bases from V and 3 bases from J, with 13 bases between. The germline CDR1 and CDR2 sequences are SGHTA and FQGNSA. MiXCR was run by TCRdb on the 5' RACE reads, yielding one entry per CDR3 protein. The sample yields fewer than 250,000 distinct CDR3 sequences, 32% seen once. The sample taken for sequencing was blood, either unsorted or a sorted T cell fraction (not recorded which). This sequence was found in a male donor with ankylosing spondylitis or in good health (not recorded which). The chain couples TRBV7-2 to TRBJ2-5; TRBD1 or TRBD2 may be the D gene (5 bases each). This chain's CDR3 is CASSTQRGKETQYF. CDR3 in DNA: TGTGCCAGCAGCACTCAGAGGGGCAAAGAGACCCAGTACTTC.